The next 8 T cell receptor beta chains were all read from a single sample in a study of identifying expanded T cells in peripheral blood. Sequencing used immunoSEQ multiplex PCR; TCRdb keeps in-frame clones, though not all of them. Among about 94,000 clones listed, 88% were seen once. The sequencing sample was made of blood. The source of these receptors is a person aged 18 to 70 in good health.

This clone showed up just a few times. This chain joins TRBV28 and TRBJ1-3, with a tentative D call TRBD1 (6 bases). In germline, CDR1 is MDHEN, CDR2 SYDVKM. Trimming shortened V by 11 bases and J by 4 bases, and 9 bases separated the two germline ends. The CDR3 contains 11 residues. In DNA form, the CDR3 reads TGTGCCTGCGGACAGGGAAACACCATATATTTT. Amino acids: CACGQGNTIYF.

The chain's CDR3 is CASSVQGGYGDIQYF. CDR3 DNA sequence: TGTGCCAGCAGCGTCCAGGGGGGCTATGGAGACATTCAGTACTTC. The chain recombines TRBV9 with TRBJ2-4; TRBD1 is a possible D gene (7 bases). Germline values: CDR1 SGDLS, CDR2 YYNGEE. The CDR3 sequence is 15 residues long. V was shortened by 2 bases and J by 8 bases, with 17 bases between the two germline ends.

This clone was observed a few times. The chain uses TRBV27 and TRBJ2-7; tentatively, D is TRBD1 (5 bases). The germline gives CDR1 MNHEY, CDR2 SMNVEV (reference sequence). The CDR3 contains 14 residues. V lost 6 bases to trimming and J lost 2 bases, with 14 bases between them. The chain's CDR3 is CASSPLTETYEQYF. The CDR3 DNA reads TGTGCCAGCAGCCCCTTGACAGAGACCTACGAGCAGTACTTC.

The chain combines TRBV18 with TRBJ1-5; 8 bases align to TRBD1. The length of the CDR3 is 17 residues. Germline loops: CDR1 KGHSH, CDR2 LQKENI. The ends lost 3 bases at V and 6 bases at J; junction bases unmatched: 13. This chain's CDR3 is CASSPLDGQGNRQPQHF. DNA of the CDR3: TGTGCCAGCTCACCTCTAGACGGACAGGGAAATCGTCAGCCCCAGCATTTT.

The genes are TRBV10-2 and TRBJ1-1; possible D gene TRBD1, 5 bases. The CDR3 covers 12 residues. The V and J ends lost 8 bases and 5 bases respectively, with 12 bases between them. The germline CDR1 and CDR2 sequences are WSHSY and SAAADI. The DNA of the CDR3 is TGCGCCAGCGGGCAGGGAGGTACTGAAGCTTTCTTT. Translation gives CASGQGGTEAFF.

The J gene is TRBJ1-2, the V gene TRBV18; tentatively, D is TRBD1 (5 bases). The CDR3 runs to 15 residues. Trimming removed 0 bases at V and 8 bases at J, with 16 bases between. Germline CDR1 is KGHSH and CDR2 is LQKENI. The CDR3 is CASSPPSPGTMGYTF. The CDR3 bases are TGTGCCAGCTCACCACCCTCTCCAGGGACTATGGGCTACACCTTC.

The sample holds a few counts of this clone. The CDR3 DNA reads TGCGCCAGCAGCGAAAATCTTATAGGACGGCCCACTGAAGCTTTCTTT. It translates to CASSENLIGRPTEAFF. The chain carries TRBV5-1 and TRBJ1-1; no clear D gene. CDR3 size: 16 residues. Germline V CDR1 and CDR2: SGHRS, YFSETQ. V gave up 4 bases and J gave up 4 bases, with 20 bases separating them.

The J gene is TRBJ2-1, the V gene TRBV7-3; tentatively, D is TRBD2 (5 bases). The CDR3 sequence is 12 residues long. Germline CDR1 is SGHTA and CDR2 is FQGTGA. Trimming removed 6 bases at V and 6 bases at J, with 9 bases between. CDR3 in amino acids: CASSWAGNEQFF. CDR3 in DNA: TGTGCCAGCAGTTGGGCGGGCAATGAGCAGTTCTTC.